This T cell receptor beta chain was captured in a study of blood T cell repertoires in COVID-19. Study in general: T cells, B-cell-depleted T cells, or PBMCs provided the cDNA or gDNA that served as material.

The V gene's germline CDR1 is KGHSH and CDR2 LQKENI. The trim removed 8 bases at V and 9 bases at J, leaving 10 bases unmatched. CDR3 length: 14 residues. Generated by immunoSEQ multiplex PCR, the TCRdb table keeps only in-frame clones and is missing some. The data hold some 160,000 clones, with 84% observed a single time. The chain joins TRBV18 to TRBJ1-5; 10 bases are a match to TRBD1. Sequences were obtained from peripheral blood. This receptor was taken from a woman over 75 with COVID-19, enrolled during active disease. The CDR3 loop reads CASTPGQGIGPQHF. The DNA of the CDR3 is TGTGCCAGCACCCCGGGACAGGGGATAGGGCCCCAGCATTTT.